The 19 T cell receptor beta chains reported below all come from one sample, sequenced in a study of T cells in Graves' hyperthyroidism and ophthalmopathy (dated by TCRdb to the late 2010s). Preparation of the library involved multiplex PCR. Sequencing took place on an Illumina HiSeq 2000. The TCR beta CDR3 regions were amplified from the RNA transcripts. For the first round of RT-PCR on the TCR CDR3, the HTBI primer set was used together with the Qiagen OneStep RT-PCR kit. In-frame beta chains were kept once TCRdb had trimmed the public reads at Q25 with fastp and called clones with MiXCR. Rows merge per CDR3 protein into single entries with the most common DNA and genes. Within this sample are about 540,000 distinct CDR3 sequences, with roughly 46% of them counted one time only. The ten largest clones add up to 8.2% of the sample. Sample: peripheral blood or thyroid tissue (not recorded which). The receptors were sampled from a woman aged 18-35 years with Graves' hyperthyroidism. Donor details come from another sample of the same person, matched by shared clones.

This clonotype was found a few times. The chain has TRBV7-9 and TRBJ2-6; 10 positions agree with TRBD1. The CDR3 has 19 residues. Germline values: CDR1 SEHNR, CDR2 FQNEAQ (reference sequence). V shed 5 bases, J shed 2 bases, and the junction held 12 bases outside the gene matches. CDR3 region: CASSTTRRDRGAGANVLTF. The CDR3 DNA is TGTGCCAGCAGCACGACGCGCCGGGACAGGGGAGCTGGGGCCAACGTCCTGACTTTC.

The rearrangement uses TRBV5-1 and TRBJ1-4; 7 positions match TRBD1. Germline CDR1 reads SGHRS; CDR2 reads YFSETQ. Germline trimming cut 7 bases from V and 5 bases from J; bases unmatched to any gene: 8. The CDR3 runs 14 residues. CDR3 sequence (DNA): TGCGCCAGCGGCGGGGGACAGCGGAATGAAAAACTGTTTTTT. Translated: CASGGGQRNEKLFF.

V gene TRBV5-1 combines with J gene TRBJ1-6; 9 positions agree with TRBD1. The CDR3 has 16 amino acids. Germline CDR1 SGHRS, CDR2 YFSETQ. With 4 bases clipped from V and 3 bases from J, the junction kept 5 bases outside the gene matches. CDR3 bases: TGCGCCAGCAGCCTCGGGACAGGGAGCTATAATTCACCCCTCCACTTT. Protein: CASSLGTGSYNSPLHF.

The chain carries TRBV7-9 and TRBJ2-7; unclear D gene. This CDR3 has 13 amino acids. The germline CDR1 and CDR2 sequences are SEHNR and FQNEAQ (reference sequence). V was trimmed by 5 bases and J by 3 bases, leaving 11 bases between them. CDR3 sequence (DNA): TGTGCCAGCAGCCAAGAGGCACTCTACGAGCAGTACTTC. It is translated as CASSQEALYEQYF.

The CDR3 is CASRLRDRETGELFF. The CDR3, as DNA: TGTGCCAGCAGACTCCGGGACAGGGAAACCGGGGAGCTGTTTTTT. The J gene is TRBJ2-2, the V gene TRBV2; 9 bases map to TRBD1. This CDR3 region has 15 residues. CDR1 is SNHLY, CDR2 FYNNEI, per germline. V was pared by 6 bases and J by 5 bases, with 7 bases of the junction left unmatched.

CDR3 amino acids: CASSPRARGNQPQHF. The CDR3 coding sequence is TGTGCCAGCAGTCCGAGGGCGCGGGGCAATCAGCCCCAGCATTTT. This chain links TRBV2 with TRBJ1-5; unclear D gene. V was shortened by 5 bases and J by 2 bases, with 13 bases between the two germline ends. Germline V gene data show CDR1 as SNHLY and CDR2 as FYNNEI. The CDR3 length is 15 residues.

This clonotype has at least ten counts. The CDR3 spells CASSVGVDSPLHF. The CDR3 region has the DNA TGTGCCAGCAGCGTAGGAGTAGATTCACCCCTCCACTTT. The chain is built from TRBV9 and TRBJ1-6; the D is unclear. Trimming cost V 0 bases and J 8 bases, with 6 bases left between them. The CDR3 has 13 amino acids. The germline CDR1 and CDR2 sequences are SGDLS and YYNGEE.

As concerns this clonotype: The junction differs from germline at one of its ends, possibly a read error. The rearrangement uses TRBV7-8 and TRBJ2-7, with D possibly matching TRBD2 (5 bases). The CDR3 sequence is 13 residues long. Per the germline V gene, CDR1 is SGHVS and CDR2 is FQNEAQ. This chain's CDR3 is CASSLGSSYEQCF. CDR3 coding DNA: TGCGCCAGCAGCTTGGGGAGCTCCTACGAGCAGTGCTTC.

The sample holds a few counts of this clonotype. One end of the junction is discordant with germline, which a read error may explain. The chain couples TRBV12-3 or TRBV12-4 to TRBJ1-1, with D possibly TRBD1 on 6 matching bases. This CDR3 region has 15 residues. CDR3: CASSSGALENTEAFF. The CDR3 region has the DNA TGTGCCAGTAGTTCGGGGGCGCTGGAAAACACTGAAGCTTTCTTT.

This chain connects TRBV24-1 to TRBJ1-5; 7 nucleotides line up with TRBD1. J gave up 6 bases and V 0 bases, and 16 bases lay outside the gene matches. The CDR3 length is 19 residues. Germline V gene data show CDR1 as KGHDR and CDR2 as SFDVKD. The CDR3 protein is CATSDLAGARGARFQPQHF. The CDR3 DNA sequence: TGTGCCACCAGTGATTTGGCGGGAGCCAGGGGGGCGAGGTTTCAGCCCCAGCATTTT.

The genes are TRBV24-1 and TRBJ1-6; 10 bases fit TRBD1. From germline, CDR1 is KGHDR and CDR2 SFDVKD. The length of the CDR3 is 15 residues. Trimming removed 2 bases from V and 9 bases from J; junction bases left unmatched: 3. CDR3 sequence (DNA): TGTGCCACCAGTGATTCGAGACAGGGGGCTTCACCCCTCCACTTT. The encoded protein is CATSDSRQGASPLHF.

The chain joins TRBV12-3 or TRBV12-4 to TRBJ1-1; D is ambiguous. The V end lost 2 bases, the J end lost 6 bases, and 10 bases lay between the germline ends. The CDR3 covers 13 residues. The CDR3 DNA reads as TGTGCCAGCAGTTTAAACACAGTGCCTGAAGCTTTCTTT. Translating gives CASSLNTVPEAFF.

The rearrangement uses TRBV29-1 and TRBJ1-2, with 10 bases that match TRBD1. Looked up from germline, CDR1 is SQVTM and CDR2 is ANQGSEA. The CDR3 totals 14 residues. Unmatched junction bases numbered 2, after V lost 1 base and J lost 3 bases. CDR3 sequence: CSVEAGTGDYGYTF. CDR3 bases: TGCAGCGTTGAAGCTGGGACAGGGGACTATGGCTACACCTTC.

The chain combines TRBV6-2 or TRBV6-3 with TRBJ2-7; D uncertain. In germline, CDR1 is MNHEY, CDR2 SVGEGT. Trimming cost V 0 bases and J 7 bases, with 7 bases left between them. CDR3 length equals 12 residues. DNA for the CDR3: TGTGCCAGCAGTTACTCCAGAAGGGAGCAGTACTTC. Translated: CASSYSRREQYF.

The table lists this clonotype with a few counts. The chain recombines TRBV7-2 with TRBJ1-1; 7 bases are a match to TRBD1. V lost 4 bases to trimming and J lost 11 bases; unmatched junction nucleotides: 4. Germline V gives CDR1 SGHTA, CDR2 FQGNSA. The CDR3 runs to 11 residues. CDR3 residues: CASSSGTAAFF. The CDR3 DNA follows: TGTGCCAGCAGCTCGGGGACAGCTGCTTTCTTT.

CDR3 nucleotides: TGTGCCAGCAGCTTGGGGCTGGAGGTGAACACTGAAGCTTTCTTT. It specifies CASSLGLEVNTEAFF. The V and J genes are TRBV5-4 and TRBJ1-1; D is unclear. The CDR3 contains 15 residues. V lost 0 bases and J 0 bases, leaving 9 bases between the germline ends. Germline V gene sequence: CDR1 SGHNT, CDR2 YYREEE (reference sequence).

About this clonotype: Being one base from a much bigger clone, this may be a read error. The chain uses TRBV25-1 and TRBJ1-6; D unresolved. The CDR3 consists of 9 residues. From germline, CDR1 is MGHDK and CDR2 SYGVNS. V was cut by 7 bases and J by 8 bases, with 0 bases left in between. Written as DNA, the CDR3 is TGTGCCAGCAATTCACCCCTCCACTTT. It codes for CASNSPLHF.

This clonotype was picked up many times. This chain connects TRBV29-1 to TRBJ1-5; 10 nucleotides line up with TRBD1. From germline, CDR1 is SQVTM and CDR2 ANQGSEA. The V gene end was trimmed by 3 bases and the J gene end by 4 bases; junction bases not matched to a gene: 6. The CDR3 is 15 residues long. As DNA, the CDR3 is TGCAGCGTTGATCCCCGACAGGGGGCGAATCAGCCCCAGCATTTT. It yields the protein CSVDPRQGANQPQHF.

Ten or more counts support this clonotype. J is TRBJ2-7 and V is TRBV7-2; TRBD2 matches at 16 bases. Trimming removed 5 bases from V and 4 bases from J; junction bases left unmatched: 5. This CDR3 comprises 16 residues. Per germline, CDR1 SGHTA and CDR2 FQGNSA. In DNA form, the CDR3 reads TGTGCCAGCAGCCAGGGACTAGCGGGAGGGACGTACGAGCAGTACTTC. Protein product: CASSQGLAGGTYEQYF. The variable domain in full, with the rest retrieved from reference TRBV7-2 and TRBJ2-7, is GAGVSQSPSNKVTEKGKDVELRCDPISGHTALYWYRQSLGQGLEFLIYFQGNSAPDKSGLPSDRFSAERTGGSVSTLTIQRTQQEDSAVYLCASSQGLAGGTYEQYFGPGTRLTVT.